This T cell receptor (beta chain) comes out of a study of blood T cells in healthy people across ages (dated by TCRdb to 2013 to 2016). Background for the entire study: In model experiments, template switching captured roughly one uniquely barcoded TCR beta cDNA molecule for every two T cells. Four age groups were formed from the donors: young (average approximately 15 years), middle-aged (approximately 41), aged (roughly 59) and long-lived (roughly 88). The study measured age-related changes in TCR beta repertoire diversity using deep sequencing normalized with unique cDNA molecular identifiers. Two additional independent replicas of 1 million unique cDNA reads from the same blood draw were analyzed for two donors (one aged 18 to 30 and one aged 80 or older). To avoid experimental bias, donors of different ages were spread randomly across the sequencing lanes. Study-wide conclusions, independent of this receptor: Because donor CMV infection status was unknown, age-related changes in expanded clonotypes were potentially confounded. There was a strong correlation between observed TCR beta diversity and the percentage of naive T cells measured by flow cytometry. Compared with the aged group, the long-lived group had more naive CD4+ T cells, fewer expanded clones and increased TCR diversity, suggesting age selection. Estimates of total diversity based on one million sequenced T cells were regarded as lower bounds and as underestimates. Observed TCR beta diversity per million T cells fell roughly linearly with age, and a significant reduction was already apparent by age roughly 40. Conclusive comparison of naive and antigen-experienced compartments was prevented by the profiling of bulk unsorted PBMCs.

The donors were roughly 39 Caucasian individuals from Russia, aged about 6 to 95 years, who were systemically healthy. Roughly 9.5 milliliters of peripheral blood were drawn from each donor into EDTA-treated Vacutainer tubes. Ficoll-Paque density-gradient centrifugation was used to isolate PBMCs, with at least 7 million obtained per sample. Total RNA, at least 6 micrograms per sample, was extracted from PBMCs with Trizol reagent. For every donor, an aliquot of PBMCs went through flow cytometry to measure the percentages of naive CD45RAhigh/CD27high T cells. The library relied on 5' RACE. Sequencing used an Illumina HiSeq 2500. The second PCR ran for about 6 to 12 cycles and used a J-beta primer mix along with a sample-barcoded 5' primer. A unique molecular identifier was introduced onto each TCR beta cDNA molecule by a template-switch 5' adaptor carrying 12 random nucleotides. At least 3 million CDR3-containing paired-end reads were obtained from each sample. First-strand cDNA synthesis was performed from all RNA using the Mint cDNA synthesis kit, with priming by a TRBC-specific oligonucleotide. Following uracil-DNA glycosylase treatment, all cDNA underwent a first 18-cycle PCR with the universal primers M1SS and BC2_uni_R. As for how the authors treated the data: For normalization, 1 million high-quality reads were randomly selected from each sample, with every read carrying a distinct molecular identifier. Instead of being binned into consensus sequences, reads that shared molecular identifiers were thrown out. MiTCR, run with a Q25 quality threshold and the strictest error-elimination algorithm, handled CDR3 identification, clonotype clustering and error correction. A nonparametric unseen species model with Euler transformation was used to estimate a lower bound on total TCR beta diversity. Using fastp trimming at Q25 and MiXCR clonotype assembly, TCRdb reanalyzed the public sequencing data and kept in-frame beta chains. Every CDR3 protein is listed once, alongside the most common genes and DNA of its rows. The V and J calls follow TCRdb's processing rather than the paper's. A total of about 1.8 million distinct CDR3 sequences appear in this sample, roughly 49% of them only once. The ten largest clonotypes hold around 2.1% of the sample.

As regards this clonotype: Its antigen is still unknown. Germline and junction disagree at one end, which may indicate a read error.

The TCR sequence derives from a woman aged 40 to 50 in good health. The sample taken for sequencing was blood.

The DNA sequence is TGTGCCACCAGTGATTCCTTCGGACTAGCGGGGAGCACAGGTACGCAGTATTTT. Its translation reads: CATSDSFGLAGSTGTQYF. This chain is built from TRBV24-1 and TRBJ2-3, and 12 junctional nucleotides match TRBD2. Reading the germline V gene gives CDR1 KGHDR and CDR2 SFDVKD. From the cysteine up to the phenylalanine, the CDR3 has a length of 18 residues. Only the CDR3 DNA stays, 54 bases, in frame from base 1.